This TCR beta chain comes out of a study of blood T cell repertoires in COVID-19. In the study overall: There were acute and convalescent COVID-19 samples, and they came from the United States, Italy and Spain.

This study enrolled people aged about 18 to 90 from around 25 US geographic areas. Categorization into cohorts depended on clinical history that participants reported. Two consecutive negative NP/OP PCR tests, clearance, or resolved symptoms defined Cohort 3 recovery. Only in-frame clones appear in the TCRdb table, and some are missing; sequencing was by immunoSEQ multiplex PCR. The sample consists of 180,000 or so clones, 84% of them appearing once. The germline gives CDR1 MNHEY, CDR2 SVGAGI. V was shortened by 7 bases and J by 14 bases, with 25 bases between the two germline ends. The CDR3 runs 14 residues.

The chain links TRBV6-5 to TRBJ2-3; tentatively, D is TRBD2 (5 bases). This receptor was taken from a man aged 50-59 years who had recovered from COVID-19. The sequenced sample was PBMCs or T cells enriched from blood (not recorded which). This CDR3 is CASKAGADQVPRYF. CDR3 coding DNA: TGTGCCAGCAAGGCGGGCGCTGATCAAGTGCCGCGGTATTTT.